This T cell receptor (beta chain) was recovered during a study of spatial heterogeneity in lung cancer. Across the whole study: Detection consistently yielded more beta chains than alpha chains.

This clonotype is classed as medium-sized. The sample's time point: sample taken at primary tumor resection. The donor group consisted of under 95 patients who had untreated, early-stage non-small cell lung cancer. Unsorted whole RNA of tumor, nontumor lung or frozen PBMC was sequenced. TCRdb fed the 5' RACE reads into MiXCR, producing one record per CDR3 protein. Among around 3,000 distinct CDR3 sequences listed, 4.7% were seen once. This receptor was obtained from a male donor with early-stage non-small cell lung cancer. The sequences come from normal lung tissue next to the tumor, collected at surgery.

The CDR3 sequence is CASSSGRSYEQYF. As DNA, the CDR3 is TGTGCCAGCAGTTCCGGACGCTCCTACGAGCAGTACTTC. The genes are TRBV6-2 or TRBV6-3 and TRBJ2-7; no clear D gene. Trimming removed 4 bases from V and 0 bases from J, with 7 bases in between. Germline V gene sequence: CDR1 MNHEY, CDR2 SVGEGT. This CDR3 comprises 13 residues.